This TCR beta chain comes out of a study of blood T cell repertoires in COVID-19. This CDR3 comprises 15 residues. Germline CDR1 is LGHDT and CDR2 is YNNKEL (reference sequence). V was shortened by 6 bases and J by 3 bases, with 18 bases between the two germline ends. Recovered status applied to Cohort 3 donors who had two consecutive negative PCRs. It also applied to those with clearance or with symptom resolution. Only in-frame clones appear in the TCRdb table, and some are missing; sequencing was by immunoSEQ multiplex PCR. The data show 300,000 to 450,000 clones, around 91% seen once. What was sequenced was PBMCs or T cells enriched from blood (not recorded which). The clonotype originates from a man younger than 30 who had recovered from COVID-19. This rearrangement joins TRBV3-1 (or the pseudogene TRBV3-2) to TRBJ2-7, with D perhaps TRBD1 (6 bases). CDR3 coding DNA: TGTGCCAGCAGTTTCGGGACAACGGCCCTCTACGAGCAGTACTTC. Translated: CASSFGTTALYEQYF.